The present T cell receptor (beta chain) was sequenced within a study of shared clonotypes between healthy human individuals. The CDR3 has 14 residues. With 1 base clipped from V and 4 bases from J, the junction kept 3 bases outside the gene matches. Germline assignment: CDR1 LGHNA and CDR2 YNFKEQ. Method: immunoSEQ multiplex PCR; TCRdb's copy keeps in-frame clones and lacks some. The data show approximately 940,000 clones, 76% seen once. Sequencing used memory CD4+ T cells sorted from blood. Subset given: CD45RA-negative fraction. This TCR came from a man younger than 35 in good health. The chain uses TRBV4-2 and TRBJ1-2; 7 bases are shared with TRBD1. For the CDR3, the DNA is TGTGCCAGCAGCCAAGTTCAGGGGGGCTATGGCTACACCTTC. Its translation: CASSQVQGGYGYTF.